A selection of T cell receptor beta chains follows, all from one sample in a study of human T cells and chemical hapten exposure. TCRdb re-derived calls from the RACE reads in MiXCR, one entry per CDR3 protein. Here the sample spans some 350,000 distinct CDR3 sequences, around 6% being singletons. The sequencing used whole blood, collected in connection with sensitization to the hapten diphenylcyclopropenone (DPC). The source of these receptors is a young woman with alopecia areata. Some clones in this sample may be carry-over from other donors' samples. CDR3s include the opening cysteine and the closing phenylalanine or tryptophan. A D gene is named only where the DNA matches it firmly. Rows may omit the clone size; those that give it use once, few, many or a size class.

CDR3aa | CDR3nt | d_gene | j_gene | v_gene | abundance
CASSSRLAGDGTDTQYF | TGTGCCAGCAGCTCTAGACTAGCGGGGGATGGCACAGATACGCAGTATTTT | TRBD2 | TRBJ2-3 | TRBV5-4 | -
CASSHQTGGLAGNTIYF | TGCGCCAGCAGCCACCAAACAGGGGGACTGGCTGGAAACACCATATATTTT | TRBD1 | TRBJ1-3 | TRBV4-3 | many
CASSLVRDEQYF | TGTGCCAGCAGTCTCGTCCGGGACGAGCAGTACTTC | - | TRBJ2-7 | TRBV27 | many
CASSPGTDTIYF | TGTGCCAGCAGCCCTGGAACCGACACCATATATTTT | - | TRBJ1-3 | TRBV12-3/TRBV12-4 | few
CASSFLTTHGYTF | TGTGCCAGCAGTTTTCTGACGACCCATGGCTACACCTTC | - | TRBJ1-2 | TRBV27 | few
CAISAQGEGYTF | TGTGCCATCAGTGCCCAGGGGGAAGGCTACACCTTC | TRBD1 | TRBJ1-2 | TRBV10-3 | -
CASSLRDIHMGVEAFF | TGTGCCAGCTCACTTAGGGATATACACATGGGGGTAGAAGCTTTCTTT | - | TRBJ1-1 | TRBV18 | few
CSARIRTTEAFF | TGCAGTGCTAGAATAAGAACCACTGAAGCTTTCTTT | - | TRBJ1-1 | TRBV20-1 | many
CASSRRLMNTEAFF | TGTGCCAGCAGCCGAAGACTGATGAACACTGAAGCTTTCTTT | - | TRBJ1-1 | TRBV14 | many
CASSLDGFRNEQFF | TGTGCCAGCAGCTTGGATGGGTTCCGGAATGAGCAGTTCTTC | - | TRBJ2-1 | TRBV5-4 | few
CASSNRGPGEQYF | TGTGCCAGCAGCAACAGGGGGCCCGGCGAGCAGTACTTC | TRBD1 | TRBJ2-7 | TRBV13 | -
CASSLDMTDTEAFF | TGTGCCAGCAGCTTAGATATGACAGACACTGAAGCTTTCTTT | - | TRBJ1-1 | TRBV7-3 | few
CASSSSSGTSGYNEQFF | TGTGCCAGCAGCTCCTCGTCCGGGACTAGCGGATACAATGAGCAGTTCTTC | TRBD2 | TRBJ2-1 | TRBV7-3 | many
CASKPGHPTTNEKLFF | TGTGCCAGCAAACCCGGACATCCCACAACTAATGAAAAACTGTTTTTT | - | TRBJ1-4 | TRBV12-3/TRBV12-4 | -
CASSVESGPGAPLHF | TGTGCCAGCAGCGTAGAATCCGGTCCCGGAGCACCCCTCCACTTT | - | TRBJ1-6 | TRBV9 | many
CATSRPMREETQYF | TGTGCCACCAGCCGTCCTATGAGGGAAGAGACCCAGTACTTC | - | TRBJ2-5 | TRBV15 | few
CSANSRGHGTEAFF | TGCAGTGCCAACTCGAGAGGGCACGGCACTGAAGCTTTCTTT | - | TRBJ1-1 | TRBV20-1 | -